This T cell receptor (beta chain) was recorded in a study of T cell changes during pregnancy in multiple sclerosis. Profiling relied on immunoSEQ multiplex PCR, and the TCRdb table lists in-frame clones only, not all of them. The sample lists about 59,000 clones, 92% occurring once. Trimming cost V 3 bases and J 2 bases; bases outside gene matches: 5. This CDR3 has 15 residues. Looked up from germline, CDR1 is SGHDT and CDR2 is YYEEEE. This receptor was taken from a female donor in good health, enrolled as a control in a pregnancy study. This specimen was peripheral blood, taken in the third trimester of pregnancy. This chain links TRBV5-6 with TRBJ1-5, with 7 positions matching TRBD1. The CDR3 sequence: CASSSTDRGNQPQHF. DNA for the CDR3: TGTGCCAGCAGCTCTACCGACAGGGGCAATCAGCCCCAGCATTTT.